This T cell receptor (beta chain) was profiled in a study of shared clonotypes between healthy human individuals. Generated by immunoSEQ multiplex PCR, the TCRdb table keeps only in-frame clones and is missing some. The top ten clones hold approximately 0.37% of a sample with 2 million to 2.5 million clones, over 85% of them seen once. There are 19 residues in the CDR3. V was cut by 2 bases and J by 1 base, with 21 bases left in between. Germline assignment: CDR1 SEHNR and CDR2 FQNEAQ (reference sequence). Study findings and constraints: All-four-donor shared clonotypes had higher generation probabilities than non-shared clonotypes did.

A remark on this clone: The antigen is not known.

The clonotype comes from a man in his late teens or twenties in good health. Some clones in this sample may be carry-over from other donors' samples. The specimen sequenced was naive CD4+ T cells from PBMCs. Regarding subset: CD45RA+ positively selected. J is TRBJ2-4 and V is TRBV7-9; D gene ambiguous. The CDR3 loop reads CASSLSWAERGLAKNIQYF. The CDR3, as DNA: TGTGCCAGCAGCTTAAGTTGGGCAGAAAGAGGTCTGGCCAAAAACATTCAGTACTTC.